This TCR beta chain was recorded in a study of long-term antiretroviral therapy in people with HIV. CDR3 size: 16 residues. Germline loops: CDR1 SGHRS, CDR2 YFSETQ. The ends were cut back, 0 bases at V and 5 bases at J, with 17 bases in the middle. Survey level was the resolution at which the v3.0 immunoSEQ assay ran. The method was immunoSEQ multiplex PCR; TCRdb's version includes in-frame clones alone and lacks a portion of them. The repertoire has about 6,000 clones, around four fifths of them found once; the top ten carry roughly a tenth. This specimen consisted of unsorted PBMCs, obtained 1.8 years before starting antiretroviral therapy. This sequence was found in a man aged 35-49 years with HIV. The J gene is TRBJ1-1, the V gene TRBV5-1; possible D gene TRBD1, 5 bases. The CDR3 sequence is CASSLVMWGIRTEAFF. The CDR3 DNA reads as TGCGCCAGCAGCTTGGTAATGTGGGGGATTCGGACTGAAGCTTTCTTT.